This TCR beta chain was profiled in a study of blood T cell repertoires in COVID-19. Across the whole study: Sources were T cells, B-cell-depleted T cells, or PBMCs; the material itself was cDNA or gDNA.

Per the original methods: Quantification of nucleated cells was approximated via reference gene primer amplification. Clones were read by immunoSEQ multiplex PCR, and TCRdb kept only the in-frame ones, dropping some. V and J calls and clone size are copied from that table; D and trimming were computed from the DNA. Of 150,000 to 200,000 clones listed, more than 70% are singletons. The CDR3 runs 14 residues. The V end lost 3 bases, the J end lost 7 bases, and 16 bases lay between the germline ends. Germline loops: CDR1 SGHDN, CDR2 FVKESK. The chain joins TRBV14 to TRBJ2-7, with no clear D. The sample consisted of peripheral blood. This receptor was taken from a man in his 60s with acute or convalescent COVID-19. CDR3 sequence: CASSHLRSQREQYF. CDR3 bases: TGTGCCAGCAGCCACCTCAGAAGCCAGAGGGAGCAGTACTTC. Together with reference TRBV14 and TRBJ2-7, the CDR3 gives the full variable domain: EAGVTQFPSHSVIEKGQTVTLRCDPISGHDNLYWYRRVMGKEIKFLLHFVKESKQDESGMPNNRFLAERTGGTYSTLKVQPAELEDSGVYFCASSHLRSQREQYFGPGTRLTVT.